This is a list of T cell receptor beta chains from one sample in a study of CXCR3-negative and CXCR3-positive naive CD8 T cells. TCRdb re-called the 5' RACE reads and shows each CDR3 protein once, DNA omitted. This listing includes around 60,000 distinct CDR3 sequences. Sequenced material: naive CXCR3+ CD8+ T cells from blood. The receptors come from a human donor in good health. Some clones in this sample may be carry-over from other donors' samples. CDR3s include the opening cysteine and the closing phenylalanine or tryptophan. A clone size is listed for some rows: how often the clone was seen (once, few, many), or a class if it is expanded.

j_call v_call clone_size cdr3_aa
TRBJ1-2 TRBV11-2 NA CASSLPDGVYGYTF
TRBJ1-5 TRBV28 NA CASSLTMRGNQPQHF
TRBJ1-4 TRBV20-1 NA CSARGQGYEKLFF
TRBJ2-2 TRBV6-5 NA CASSYSIPAVTGELFF
TRBJ1-5 TRBV3-1 NA CLWGISNQPQHF
TRBJ2-2 TRBV27 NA CASSFGTNTGELFF
TRBJ2-7 TRBV29-1 NA CSVEGTGQDSYEQYF
TRBJ2-7 TRBV5-1 NA CASSWTGPTNYEQYF
TRBJ1-1 TRBV21-1 NA CASSKCAVEAFF
TRBJ2-2 TRBV27 NA CASSLLALLAANTGELFF
TRBJ2-7 TRBV28 NA CASRGGFYEQYF
TRBJ2-2 TRBV7-3 NA CASSSTGAATTGELFF
TRBJ1-2 TRBV12-3/TRBV12-4 NA CASSSLSPGTGGGGYTF
TRBJ2-3 TRBV7-9 NA CASSQQGAITDTQYF
TRBJ2-7 TRBV9 NA CASSVDPGSSYEQYF
TRBJ1-6 TRBV7-2 NA CASSLEARILYNSPLHF
TRBJ2-5 TRBV29-1 NA CSALRGRQETQYF
TRBJ2-7 TRBV7-8 NA CASSFDPAEYEQYF
TRBJ2-7 TRBV5-1 NA CASSLGDRGYEQYF
TRBJ2-7 TRBV4-3 NA CASSQAAGVTYEQYF
TRBJ2-3 TRBV28 NA CASSFPSEGTGRTDTQYF
TRBJ2-5 TRBV28 NA CASSLLGVEETQYF
TRBJ2-7 TRBV28 NA CASSFRDRGRAYEQYF
TRBJ2-2 TRBV4-2 NA CASSRAREIYGELFF
TRBJ1-5 TRBV12-3/TRBV12-4 NA CASSPRGNQPQHF
TRBJ2-2 TRBV5-1 NA CASSLTGVGELFF
TRBJ1-2 TRBV5-1 NA CTRVVTGGYGYTF
TRBJ1-1 TRBV7-6 NA CASSLLSGVDTEAFF
TRBJ2-7 TRBV29-1 NA CSVHRTSGRPEQYF
TRBJ2-7 TRBV27 NA CASSLSMGSYEQYF
TRBJ2-1 TRBV10-3 NA CAISELWTSGRHEQFF
TRBJ2-7 TRBV6-2/TRBV6-3 NA CASSYSSFEQYF
TRBJ1-2 TRBV29-1 NA CSVDGGPGYGYTF
TRBJ2-7 TRBV7-9 NA CASSLPGLPSHEQYF
TRBJ2-4 TRBV28 NA CASSHIPYDRTLAKNIQYF
TRBJ1-1 TRBV4-3 NA CASSQDSGGGTEAFF
TRBJ2-1 TRBV6-2/TRBV6-3 NA CASDRAGSYNEQFF
TRBJ2-1 TRBV7-9 NA CASSSGLLGRGHNEQFF
TRBJ1-2 TRBV7-2 NA CASSFPPEGVGYGYTF
TRBJ1-2 TRBV15 NA CATSPPPPFGYGYTF
TRBJ2-2 TRBV29-1 NA CSVGQGATGELFF
TRBJ2-5 TRBV5-6 NA CASSLALEHQETQYF
TRBJ2-1 TRBV7-8 NA CASSHGIGNWNEQFF
TRBJ1-6 TRBV5-1 NA CASRGYLNGDSPLHF
TRBJ2-7 TRBV25-1 NA CASSIGLRSYEQYF
TRBJ1-2 TRBV7-3 NA CASSWGQGGVANYGYTF
TRBJ2-3 TRBV5-1 NA CASSLEKGLDTQYF
TRBJ2-3 TRBV7-2 NA CASSLWPGEFQYF
TRBJ2-5 TRBV29-1 NA CSVGPSTTPYEQYF
TRBJ2-6 TRBV28 NA CASSERQGARANVLTF
TRBJ2-3 TRBV15 NA CATSATDTQYF
TRBJ1-1 TRBV7-6 medium-sized CASSLAGRGTTEAFF
TRBJ2-1 TRBV6-5 NA CASSPLDRGEVEQFF
TRBJ2-3 TRBV5-1 NA CASRAGHLSTDTQYF
TRBJ2-7 TRBV2 NA CASSDHSRTGLTSYEQYF
TRBJ1-5 TRBV7-2 NA CASSPWTGGNQPQHF
TRBJ2-1 TRBV5-1 NA CASSSTSGVGNEQFF
TRBJ2-7 TRBV5-1 NA CASRDTGSYEQYF
TRBJ1-5 TRBV6-2/TRBV6-3 NA CASSRTRGGTQPQHF
TRBJ2-5 TRBV5-1 NA CASSLRDRTRETQYF